The 6 T cell receptor beta chains below come from one sample, sequenced in a study of blood T cell repertoires in COVID-19. Sequencing used immunoSEQ multiplex PCR; TCRdb keeps in-frame clones, though not all of them. The repertoire holds a few hundred thousand clones, with about 93% as singletons. Source material: peripheral blood. The receptors here all came from a woman aged 25 to 39 with COVID-19, enrolled during active disease.

This chain joins TRBV7-3 and TRBJ1-1; the match to TRBD1 covers 8 bases. The CDR3 runs 18 residues. V gave up 5 bases and J gave up 1 base; unmatched junction bases: 15. Germline CDR1 SGHTA, CDR2 FQGTGA. DNA for the CDR3: TGTGCCAGCAGCCCCTACGCCCTCTCGGACAGGGCGAACACTGAAGCTTTCTTT. It translates to CASSPYALSDRANTEAFF. Complete variable domain (other parts from reference TRBV7-3 and TRBJ1-1): GAGVSQTPSNKVTEKGKYVELRCDPISGHTALYWYRQSLGQGPEFLIYFQGTGAADDSGLPNDRFFAVRPEGSVSTLKIQRTERGDSAVYLCASSPYALSDRANTEAFFGQGTRLTVV.

This clone was found once. This chain uses TRBV28 with TRBJ2-5; tentative D call: TRBD1 (6 bases). CDR1 and CDR2 from the germline V gene are MDHEN and SYDVKM. CDR3 length: 14 residues. V was cut by 3 bases and J by 5 bases, with 13 bases left in between. CDR3 DNA sequence: TGTGCCAGCAGTTTCGTAGGGGGATGGGAGACCCAGTACTTC. It specifies CASSFVGGWETQYF.

The CDR3 DNA sequence: TGTGCCAGCAGTACCTCGACAGGCTATGGCTACACCTTC. Its translation is CASSTSTGYGYTF. The genes are TRBV6-5 and TRBJ1-2; D is perhaps TRBD1 (6 bases). CDR1 and CDR2 (germline): MNHEY, SVGAGI. V lost 5 bases and J 4 bases, leaving 11 bases between the germline ends. The CDR3 totals 13 residues.

V and J are TRBV7-3 and TRBJ2-7; 9 positions match TRBD1. Looked up from germline, CDR1 is SGHTA and CDR2 is FQGTGA. The junction had 10 bases not matched to a gene; V was cut back by 5 bases and J by 5 bases. The CDR3 consists of 15 residues. In DNA form, the CDR3 reads TGTGCCAGCAGCCCCCGACCGGGACAGGGACACGAGCAGTACTTC. This sequence encodes CASSPRPGQGHEQYF.

The chain uses TRBV19 and TRBJ1-5; TRBD1 agrees at 10 bases. There are 18 residues in the CDR3. Trimming took 3 bases from V and 1 from J; bases not matched to a gene: 9. Looked up from germline, CDR1 is LNHDA and CDR2 is SQIVND (reference sequence). The CDR3 here is CASSISGTGVLSNQPQHF. The CDR3 region has the DNA TGTGCCAGTAGTATCTCCGGGACAGGGGTGTTGAGCAATCAGCCCCAGCATTTT.

The genes are TRBV5-8 and TRBJ1-1; 10 bases are shared with TRBD1. This CDR3 is built from 15 residues. V gave up 3 bases and J gave up 3 bases; unmatched junction bases: 5. CDR1 and CDR2 from the germline V gene are SGHTS and YDEGEE. CDR3 in amino acids: CASSWRDRGHTEAFF. The CDR3 DNA follows: TGTGCCAGCAGCTGGAGGGACAGGGGTCACACTGAAGCTTTCTTT. The full variable domain, in which reference TRBV5-8 and TRBJ1-1 provide the parts outside the CDR3, is EAGVTQSPTHLIKTRGQQATLRCSPISGHTSVYWYQQALGLGLQFLLWYDEGEERNRGNFPPRFSGRQFPNYSSELNVNALELEDSALYLCASSWRDRGHTEAFFGQGTRLTVV.